The 27 T cell receptor beta chains listed next were all sequenced from one sample in a study of cytomegalovirus exposure and HLA in healthy donors. PCR amplification relied on 60 Vbeta primers (plus 13 Jbeta primers). Using immunoSEQ multiplex PCR, the repertoire was profiled, and TCRdb retains in-frame clones only, with some absent. Of over 150,000 clones detected, 70% to 80% appear once; the ten largest clones hold approximately 1.5%. The sequenced sample was PBMCs. Receptor source: a woman aged 25-40 years in good health and CMV-seropositive.

The chain couples TRBV5-4 to TRBJ2-2, with a possible D match to TRBD2 (6 bases). This CDR3 contains 15 residues. V lost 0 bases to trimming and J lost 3 bases, with 9 bases between them. Germline CDR1 SGHNT, CDR2 YYREEE (reference sequence). CDR3 in DNA: TGTGCCAGCAGCTTGGGCCGGGGGTACACCGGGGAGCTGTTTTTT. It specifies CASSLGRGYTGELFF.

This chain links TRBV27 with TRBJ2-7; maybe TRBD1 (6 bases). CDR1 is MNHEY, CDR2 SMNVEV, per germline (reference sequence). V lost 6 bases and J 3 bases, leaving 15 bases between the germline ends. The CDR3 covers 14 residues. In DNA form, the CDR3 reads TGTGCCAGCAGCCCCCAGGGGTCTGTCTACGAGCAGTACTTC. This encodes CASSPQGSVYEQYF.

This chain links TRBV9 with TRBJ2-2, with 13 bases identical to TRBD2. CDR1 and CDR2 (germline): SGDLS, YYNGEE. This CDR3 contains 17 residues. V shed 4 bases and J 5 bases; nucleotides not matched to a gene: 8. CDR3 DNA sequence: TGTGCCAGCAGCCCCCAGGTGACTAGCGGGAGGACCGGGGAGCTGTTTTTT. Protein product: CASSPQVTSGRTGELFF.

This clone is a singleton in its sample. V gene TRBV10-3 combines with J gene TRBJ2-6; a possible D gene is TRBD1 (6 bases). The CDR3 runs 16 residues. CDR1 ENHRY and CDR2 SYGVKD come from the germline V gene. The V and J ends lost 7 bases and 0 bases respectively, with 13 bases between them. The CDR3 DNA follows: TGTGCCATCAACCCGGGACAAAGCTCTGGGGCCAACGTCCTGACTTTC. Translating gives CAINPGQSSGANVLTF.

V gene TRBV25-1 combines with J gene TRBJ2-7, with 7 positions matching TRBD2. V gave up 4 bases and J gave up 2 bases; unmatched junction bases: 11. The CDR3 totals 16 residues. From germline, CDR1 is MGHDK and CDR2 SYGVNS. The DNA of the CDR3 is TGTGCCAGCAGTGGGGAGAGGGCTAGCGGAACCTACGAGCAGTACTTC. Translating it yields CASSGERASGTYEQYF.

The chain employs TRBV9 and TRBJ1-4; D is undetermined. Germline CDR1 and CDR2: SGDLS and YYNGEE. V was pared by 3 bases and J by 4 bases, with 7 bases between. CDR3 length equals 13 residues. As DNA, the CDR3 is TGTGCCAGCAGCGGCAAGAGTAATGAAAAACTGTTTTTT. Translation gives CASSGKSNEKLFF.

This clone has a handful of counts. The chain recombines TRBV28 with TRBJ1-4, with TRBD1 matching over 9 bases. From germline, CDR1 is MDHEN and CDR2 SYDVKM. This CDR3 spans 13 amino acids. V shed 3 bases, J shed 14 bases, and the junction held 7 bases outside the gene matches. Here the CDR3 reads CASSFGTGFVLFF. In DNA form, the CDR3 reads TGTGCCAGCAGTTTTGGGACAGGGTTTGTTCTGTTTTTT.

V and J are TRBV6-5 and TRBJ1-1; 8 bases map to TRBD1. After removal of 7 bases from V and 3 bases from J, the junction contained 4 bases not matched to a gene. The CDR3 covers 13 residues. Germline lookup yields CDR1 MNHEY and CDR2 SVGAGI. CDR3 DNA sequence: TGTGCCAGCATCCACAGGGGGGACACTGAAGCTTTCTTT. This translates into CASIHRGDTEAFF.

The CDR3 protein is CASSSPTGGAGDTQYF. The CDR3 DNA follows: TGTGCCAGCAGTTCCCCCACAGGGGGAGCCGGGGATACGCAGTATTTT. The V call is TRBV27, the J call TRBJ2-3; 8 bases are a match to TRBD1. With 4 bases clipped from V and 6 bases from J, the junction kept 12 bases outside the gene matches. Germline assignment: CDR1 MNHEY and CDR2 SMNVEV (reference sequence). The CDR3 consists of 16 residues.

This chain uses TRBV19 with TRBJ1-2, with 11 bases fitting TRBD1. V dropped 6 bases and J dropped 7; count of bases not matched to a gene: 10. Germline loops: CDR1 LNHDA, CDR2 SQIVND (reference sequence). The CDR3 is 15 residues long. CDR3 protein: CASRGQGAVLAGYTF. The CDR3 nucleotides read TGTGCCAGTAGAGGACAGGGGGCGGTTTTGGCTGGCTACACCTTC. The complete variable domain, with remaining parts taken from reference TRBV19 and TRBJ1-2, reads DGGITQSPKYLFRKEGQNVTLSCEQNLNHDAMYWYRQDPGQGLRLIYYSQIVNDFQKGDIAEGYSVSREKKESFPLTVTSAQKNPTAFYLCASRGQGAVLAGYTFGSGTRLTVV.

The chain combines TRBV7-8 with TRBJ2-5, with a tentative D call TRBD2 (6 bases). V lost 6 bases, J lost 5 bases, and 16 bases lay in between. Germline V gene sequence: CDR1 SGHVS, CDR2 FQNEAQ. The CDR3 has 14 residues. CDR3 in DNA: TGTGCCAGCAGTCCGGGAGTCCCGAAGGAGACCCAGTACTTC. This encodes CASSPGVPKETQYF.

This clone came up many times. The rearrangement links TRBV11-2 to TRBJ2-2; D gene ambiguous. The germline CDR1 and CDR2 sequences are SGHAT and FQNNGV. The V end lost 0 bases, the J end lost 5 bases, and 4 bases lay between the germline ends. CDR3 length equals 13 residues. The CDR3 spells CASSLDQTGELFF. CDR3 in DNA: TGTGCCAGCAGCTTAGATCAGACCGGGGAGCTGTTTTTT.

The chain employs TRBV5-1 and TRBJ1-2, with 8 bases lining up with TRBD1. Germline V gives CDR1 SGHRS, CDR2 YFSETQ. Trimming at V came to 0 bases and at J to 7 bases, leaving 8 bases not matched to a gene. The CDR3 runs to 15 residues. CDR3 region: CASSLAGGAEGGYTF. The CDR3 nucleotides are TGCGCCAGCAGCTTGGCAGGGGGCGCAGAGGGTGGCTACACCTTC. The full variable domain, completed using reference TRBV5-1 and TRBJ1-2, is KAGVTQTPRYLIKTRGQQVTLSCSPISGHRSVSWYQQTPGQGLQFLFEYFSETQRNKGNFPGRFSGRQFSNSRSEMNVSTLELGDSALYLCASSLAGGAEGGYTFGSGTRLTVV.

V and J are TRBV27 and TRBJ2-1; 10 nucleotides match TRBD1. Trimming cost V 6 bases and J 10 bases; bases outside gene matches: 9. Looked up from germline, CDR1 is MNHEY and CDR2 is SMNVEV (reference sequence). CDR3 length: 14 residues. In nucleotides, the CDR3 is TGTGCCAGCAGCCCGGGACAGGGGTTGTTGGAGCAGTTCTTC. This encodes CASSPGQGLLEQFF.

V usage is TRBV30 and J usage is TRBJ1-6; unclear D gene. Germline V gene sequence: CDR1 GTSNPN, CDR2 SVGIG (reference sequence). CDR3 length equals 13 residues. V lost 5 bases and J lost 12, with 17 bases in between. The DNA for the CDR3 is TGTGCCTGGGCTGACTACACAAGAGGACCCCTCCACTTT. Protein: CAWADYTRGPLHF. Filled out from reference TRBV30 and TRBJ1-6, the complete variable domain reads SQTIHQWPATLVQPVGSPLSLECTVEGTSNPNLYWYRQAAGRGLQLLFYSVGIGQISSEVPQNLSASRPQDRQFILSSKKLLLSDSGFYLCAWADYTRGPLHFGNGTRLTVT.

This clone was picked up a small number of times. The chain carries TRBV9 and TRBJ1-2; 11 bases match TRBD1. Per the germline V gene, CDR1 is SGDLS and CDR2 is YYNGEE. CDR3 length: 15 residues. The V segment lost 1 base and the J segment 5 bases; nucleotides outside the gene matches: 4. DNA of the CDR3: TGTGCCAGCAGCGTAACTGGACAGGGGGCGTATGGCTACACCTTC. Protein sequence: CASSVTGQGAYGYTF.

The V and J genes are TRBV28 and TRBJ1-2; D is possibly TRBD1 (6 bases). The CDR3 is 12 amino acids. Germline loops: CDR1 MDHEN, CDR2 SYDVKM. The germline V and J ends were trimmed by 10 bases and 2 bases, with 11 bases remaining between them. CDR3 amino acids: CAINRANYGYTF. The CDR3 DNA sequence: TGTGCCATCAACAGGGCCAACTATGGCTACACCTTC.

In its sample, this clone was seen a few times. This rearrangement joins TRBV5-1 to TRBJ2-2; no clear D gene. The CDR3 contains 15 residues. The germline V gene encodes CDR1 SGHRS and CDR2 YFSETQ. V was cut by 0 bases and J by 4 bases, with 10 bases left in between. The CDR3 protein is CASSLERLSTGELFF. The CDR3 DNA is TGCGCCAGCAGCTTGGAGAGGTTATCCACCGGGGAGCTGTTTTTT.

V gene TRBV30 combines with J gene TRBJ2-1, with 11 bases matching TRBD2. CDR1 and CDR2 from the germline V gene are GTSNPN and SVGIG (reference sequence). Trimming cost V 2 bases and J 5 bases; bases outside gene matches: 5. This CDR3 is 15 amino acids long. CDR3 sequence reads: CAWSPGLAGHNEQFF. The DNA for the CDR3 is TGTGCCTGGAGTCCTGGACTAGCGGGTCACAATGAGCAGTTCTTC.

This sequence joins TRBV7-2 and TRBJ2-7; D not resolved. The CDR3 length is 14 residues. The ends were cut back, 7 bases at V and 1 base at J, with 14 bases in the middle. Germline values: CDR1 SGHTA, CDR2 FQGNSA. The CDR3 DNA follows: TGTGCCAGCAATCCCCGGAGTGGTTCCTACGAGCAGTACTTC. This gives the protein CASNPRSGSYEQYF.

The V and J genes are TRBV6-6 and TRBJ1-2; D is perhaps TRBD1 (6 bases). V lost 7 bases and J 1 base, leaving 19 bases between the germline ends. Germline-derived CDR1 and CDR2 are MNHNY and SVGAGI (reference sequence). There are 16 residues in the CDR3. CDR3 in amino acids: CASTLQGQGSNYGYTF. The CDR3 region has the DNA TGTGCCAGCACTTTACAGGGCCAGGGTAGTAACTATGGCTACACCTTC.

The CDR3 region has the DNA TGCAGTGCCTGGCAGGGGGCCTCTTTCTTT. Encoded protein: CSAWQGASFF. The gene calls are TRBV20-1 and TRBJ1-1; TRBD1 matches at 8 bases. V lost 6 bases and J lost 12; bases outside the gene matches: 6. The germline V gene encodes CDR1 DFQATT and CDR2 SNEGSKA (reference sequence). There are 10 residues in the CDR3.

This chain uses TRBV18 with TRBJ2-5; TRBD2 aligns across 14 bases. Trimming removed 2 bases from V and 5 bases from J; junction bases left unmatched: 7. The CDR3 consists of 17 residues. Per the germline V gene, CDR1 is KGHSH and CDR2 is LQKENI. This CDR3 reads CASSPGLAGGPAETQYF. For the CDR3, the DNA is TGTGCCAGCTCACCAGGACTAGCGGGAGGTCCAGCGGAGACCCAGTACTTC.

The rearrangement uses TRBV4-3 and TRBJ2-1, with TRBD2 matching over 10 bases. The CDR3 spans 20 residues. With 0 bases clipped from V and 2 bases from J, the junction kept 13 bases outside the gene matches. The germline gives CDR1 LGHNA, CDR2 YSLEER. The CDR3 DNA is TGCGCCAGCAGCCAAGATTGGACTAGCGGACCGGATCTTCCCTACAATGAGCAGTTCTTC. Encoded protein: CASSQDWTSGPDLPYNEQFF.

This rearrangement joins TRBV5-5 to TRBJ2-7, with 10 bases fitting TRBD1. Per germline, CDR1 SGHKS and CDR2 YYEKEE (reference sequence). With 2 bases clipped from V and 3 bases from J, the junction kept 2 bases outside the gene matches. This CDR3 comprises 14 residues. CDR3 region: CASSFGTGDYEQYF. The DNA of the CDR3 is TGTGCCAGCAGCTTCGGGACAGGGGACTACGAGCAGTACTTC.

V usage is TRBV2 and J usage is TRBJ2-7; tentatively, D is TRBD1 (6 bases). The germline V gene has CDR1 SNHLY and CDR2 FYNNEI. This CDR3 spans 12 amino acids. V was clipped by 5 bases and J by 7 bases, with 12 bases between them. CDR3 residues: CASSPQGWEQYF. The CDR3 nucleotides read TGTGCCAGCAGTCCCCAGGGGTGGGAGCAGTACTTC.

This clone was seen only once. CDR3 nucleotide sequence: TGTGCCACCAGCAGAGATGGAAGGGACACCGGTGAGCAGTTCTTC. It translates to CATSRDGRDTGEQFF. The rearrangement joins TRBV15 to TRBJ2-1; tentatively, D is TRBD1 (6 bases). The V gene's germline CDR1 is LNHNV and CDR2 YYDKDF (reference sequence). This CDR3 spans 15 amino acids. The V end was cut by 0 bases, the J end by 9 bases, with 15 bases between.